The 31 T cell receptor beta chains below all came from one sample that was sequenced in a study of CXCR3-negative and CXCR3-positive naive CD8 T cells (dated by TCRdb to between 2018 and 2021). TCRdb names NextSeq 550 as the instrument used. The Human TCR Profiling Kit (MiLaboratory) was used to make UMI-labeled 5' RACE TRB cDNA libraries. After reprocessing by TCRdb, each CDR3 protein sequence is one entry, and no DNA is given. The sample's table lists a count of 70,000 to 95,000 distinct CDR3 sequences. The ten most abundant clones make up 1.5% to 2% of the sample. The source material was naive CXCR3- CD8+ T cells from blood. The cell subset or site label on this specimen signifies: CD45RO-CCR7+CD27+CD95- naive CD8+ T cells lacking CXCR3 (TNR3-). The receptors were sampled from a human donor in good health. Some clones in this sample may be carry-over from other donors' samples.

The chain carries TRBV5-1 and TRBJ2-2. The CDR3 is 13 amino acids. Per germline, CDR1 SGHRS and CDR2 YFSETQ. CDR3 in amino acids: CASSTLEVGELFF.

The rearrangement links TRBV28 to TRBJ2-3. Germline CDR1 reads MDHEN; CDR2 reads SYDVKM. The CDR3 is 12 residues long. This chain's CDR3 is CASSLMVNTQYF.

The chain carries TRBV20-1 and TRBJ2-7; TCRdb's assignment of TRBD2 cannot be checked, as there is no DNA. The CDR3 is 12 residues long. Germline V gene data show CDR1 as DFQATT and CDR2 as SNEGSKA (reference sequence). The CDR3 is CSASLPSYEQYF.

J is TRBJ1-1 and V is TRBV9; absent DNA, TCRdb's TRBD1 call cannot be checked. Germline V gene data show CDR1 as SGDLS and CDR2 as YYNGEE. The CDR3 sequence is 15 residues long. The CDR3 sequence is CASSPWDRVDTEAFF.

This sequence joins TRBV28 and TRBJ2-7; as DNA is missing, the TRBD1 call by TCRdb cannot be tested. Germline lookup yields CDR1 MDHEN and CDR2 SYDVKM. The CDR3 runs 15 residues. The CDR3 sequence: CASRPGQGASYEQYF.

This chain uses TRBV7-2 with TRBJ2-7; TCRdb reports TRBD1, a call that lacks DNA to check it against. The CDR3 length is 15 residues. Germline CDR1 is SGHTA and CDR2 is FQGNSA. This chain's CDR3 is CASSLNADRDYEQYF.

J is TRBJ1-1 and V is TRBV12-3 or TRBV12-4; there is no DNA to check the TCRdb D call of TRBD1. This CDR3 contains 14 residues. CDR3 sequence reads: CASNTDRAGTEAFF.

The rearrangement links TRBV4-1 to TRBJ2-2. The germline CDR1 and CDR2 sequences are MGHRA and YSYEKL. The CDR3 is made up of 13 amino acids. CDR3 sequence: CASSEQMSGELFF.

The chain links TRBV4-1 to TRBJ2-7; the D gene TCRdb calls, TRBD1, cannot be checked with no DNA. CDR3 length: 19 residues. The germline gives CDR1 MGHRA, CDR2 YSYEKL. CDR3 sequence reads: CASSQDLYSVTDRSYEQYF.

This chain uses TRBV6-5 with TRBJ2-1; TCRdb indicates TRBD1, and absent DNA this call remains unverified. The CDR3 extends over 17 amino acids. CDR1 and CDR2 from the germline V gene are MNHEY and SVGAGI. Here the CDR3 reads CASSRTLTGGTYNEQFF.

The V call is TRBV28, the J call TRBJ2-1; no DNA is available, so the TRBD1 call from TCRdb remains unchecked. Germline V gene data show CDR1 as MDHEN and CDR2 as SYDVKM. This CDR3 is built from 16 residues. This CDR3 reads CASNEGLGSSYNEQFF.

This chain links TRBV10-3 with TRBJ1-5. This CDR3 has 13 amino acids. Germline V gene sequence: CDR1 ENHRY, CDR2 SYGVKD. This chain's CDR3 is CAIKSDGNQPQHF.

The chain carries TRBV28 and TRBJ1-6. Germline V gene sequence: CDR1 MDHEN, CDR2 SYDVKM. This CDR3 has 15 amino acids. The CDR3 loop is CASSTGGSYNSPLHF.

The genes are TRBV7-8 and TRBJ1-2; TCRdb proposes TRBD1, but this gene call is untestable without DNA. CDR3 length equals 13 residues. Germline V gene sequence: CDR1 SGHVS, CDR2 FQNEAQ. CDR3 region: CATGPGGTYGYTF.

The chain couples TRBV12-3 or TRBV12-4 to TRBJ2-7; TCRdb proposes TRBD1, but this gene call is untestable without DNA. This CDR3 has 17 amino acids. This CDR3 reads CASSPSPYRQGEDEQYF.

The chain has TRBV14 and TRBJ1-1. Germline V gives CDR1 SGHDN, CDR2 FVKESK. The CDR3 is 13 residues long. The CDR3 protein is CASSQEPPGEAFF. The entire variable domain, with the rest obtained from reference TRBV14 and TRBJ1-1, is as follows: EAGVTQFPSHSVIEKGQTVTLRCDPISGHDNLYWYRRVMGKEIKFLLHFVKESKQDESGMPNNRFLAERTGGTYSTLKVQPAELEDSGVYFCASSQEPPGEAFFGQGTRLTVV.

This CDR3 is CASSLSSNNEQFF. The V and J genes are TRBV5-1 and TRBJ2-1. This CDR3 contains 13 residues. Germline CDR1 is SGHRS and CDR2 is YFSETQ.

The chain joins TRBV19 to TRBJ2-7; the TRBD1 assignment by TCRdb is unverifiable without DNA. The V gene's germline CDR1 is LNHDA and CDR2 SQIVND (reference sequence). The CDR3 is 14 amino acids. CDR3 protein: CASRLTGSVYEQYF.

This chain links TRBV5-1 with TRBJ2-5; absent DNA, TCRdb's TRBD2 call cannot be checked. The germline V gene has CDR1 SGHRS and CDR2 YFSETQ. The CDR3 has 16 amino acids. Here the CDR3 reads CASSLGLAGDGETQYF.

V is TRBV4-1 and J is TRBJ2-7; TCRdb indicates TRBD2, and absent DNA this call remains unverified. The CDR3 is made up of 15 amino acids. Germline V lookup: CDR1 MGHRA, CDR2 YSYEKL. CDR3: CASSRASGGDYEQYF.

The chain joins TRBV29-1 to TRBJ2-7; the D gene TCRdb calls, TRBD1, cannot be checked with no DNA. Germline V gives CDR1 SQVTM, CDR2 ANQGSEA. The CDR3 is 14 amino acids. CDR3: CSVEEGASPYEQYF.

The genes are TRBV29-1 and TRBJ2-3; TCRdb's D gene call, TRBD2, goes unchecked for lack of DNA. The CDR3 is 14 amino acids. The germline V gene encodes CDR1 SQVTM and CDR2 ANQGSEA. The CDR3 sequence is CSGGLADLTDTQYF.

The CDR3: CASTPTGANTEAFF. V gene TRBV7-9 combines with J gene TRBJ1-1; the D call of TRBD1 rests on TCRdb alone, since no DNA is present to check it. The CDR3 runs 14 residues. Germline CDR1 SEHNR, CDR2 FQNEAQ (reference sequence).

This clonotype shows up as medium-sized by frequency. The V call is TRBV5-1, the J call TRBJ2-7. The CDR3 covers 12 residues. The V gene's germline CDR1 is SGHRS and CDR2 YFSETQ. CDR3 in amino acids: CASSYRSYEQYF.

V and J are TRBV6-5 and TRBJ1-1; the TRBD1 assignment by TCRdb is unverifiable without DNA. Germline V gene lookup returns CDR1 MNHEY and CDR2 SVGAGI. This CDR3 region has 13 residues. The CDR3 is CASKDNMNTEAFF.

CDR3 region: CASSFQSGQDPHEQYF. The rearrangement joins TRBV11-2 to TRBJ2-7. The CDR3 has 16 residues. Germline V lookup: CDR1 SGHAT, CDR2 FQNNGV. Combining the CDR3 with reference TRBV11-2 and TRBJ2-7 gives the whole variable domain EAGVAQSPRYKIIEKRQSVAFWCNPISGHATLYWYQQILGQGPKLLIQFQNNGVVDDSQLPKDRFSAERLKGVDSTLKIQPAKLEDSAVYLCASSFQSGQDPHEQYFGPGTRLTVT.

This chain uses TRBV20-1 with TRBJ2-1; no DNA is available, so the TRBD2 call from TCRdb remains unchecked. CDR1 and CDR2 from the germline V gene are DFQATT and SNEGSKA (reference sequence). The CDR3 consists of 16 residues. CDR3: CSAREFLKGENNEQFF.

The chain links TRBV29-1 to TRBJ2-5; TCRdb calls TRBD1, which cannot be checked without DNA. The CDR3 is made up of 12 amino acids. CDR1 is SQVTM and CDR2 is ANQGSEA in the germline V gene. CDR3 protein: CSVEGDMETQYF.

J is TRBJ2-5 and V is TRBV20-1; no DNA is available, so the TRBD2 call from TCRdb remains unchecked. Germline lookup yields CDR1 DFQATT and CDR2 SNEGSKA (reference sequence). The CDR3 contains 13 residues. This chain's CDR3 is CSAQGAPRGTQYF.

The chain recombines TRBV5-1 with TRBJ2-1. The CDR3 is made up of 15 amino acids. Germline V lookup: CDR1 SGHRS, CDR2 YFSETQ. CDR3 in amino acids: CASSLEVGSAYEQYF.

The chain joins TRBV4-3 to TRBJ1-1; there is no DNA to check the TCRdb D call of TRBD1. The CDR3 extends over 15 amino acids. Germline assignment: CDR1 LGHNA and CDR2 YSLEER. CDR3 protein: CASSQEQGLNTEAFF.